One and the same sample provided the 2 T cell receptor beta chains below, sequenced in a study of cytomegalovirus exposure and HLA in healthy donors (TCRdb year 2017). Library preparation employed the immunoSEQ multiplex PCR assay. The multiplex PCR relied on a mix of 60 forward primers for TCR Vbeta segments and 13 reverse primers for TCR Jbeta segments. TCRdb retrieved this table from immuneACCESS and kept in-frame rearrangements only. Not all clones are present; in checked studies, unresolved V genes account for under half, and no reason is known for the remainder. The sample table holds 150,000 to 200,000 clones, of which 76% were seen once. The ten top clones hold about 3% of the sample. The sequencing input was PBMCs. Every receptor here comes from a male donor in good health and CMV-seronegative.

The chain recombines TRBV5-1 with TRBJ1-5; D is unclear. This CDR3 contains 14 residues. Germline CDR1 and CDR2: SGHRS and YFSETQ. Trimming left V 0 bases short and J 4 bases short, with 8 bases between. CDR3: CASSLGQDNQPQHF. For the CDR3, the DNA is TGCGCCAGCAGCTTGGGACAAGATAATCAGCCCCAGCATTTT.

The V and J genes are TRBV19 and TRBJ2-2; D remains ambiguous. The V and J ends lost 1 base and 6 bases respectively, with 9 bases between them. Germline loops: CDR1 LNHDA, CDR2 SQIVND (reference sequence). The CDR3 is 14 amino acids. The CDR3 DNA is TGTGCCAGTAGTATAGGGGTGGGCGCCGGGGAGCTGTTTTTT. It codes for CASSIGVGAGELFF.